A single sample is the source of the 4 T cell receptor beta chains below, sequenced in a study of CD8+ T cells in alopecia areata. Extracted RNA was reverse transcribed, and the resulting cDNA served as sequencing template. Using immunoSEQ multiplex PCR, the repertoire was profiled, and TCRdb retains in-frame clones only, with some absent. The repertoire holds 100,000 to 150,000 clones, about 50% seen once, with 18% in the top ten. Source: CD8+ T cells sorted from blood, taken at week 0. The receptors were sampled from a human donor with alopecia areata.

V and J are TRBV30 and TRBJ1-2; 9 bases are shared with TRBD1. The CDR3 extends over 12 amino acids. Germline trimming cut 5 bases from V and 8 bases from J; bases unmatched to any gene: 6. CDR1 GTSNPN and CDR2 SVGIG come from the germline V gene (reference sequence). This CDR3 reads CAWDGQGNGYTF. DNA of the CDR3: TGTGCCTGGGACGGACAGGGGAACGGCTACACCTTC.

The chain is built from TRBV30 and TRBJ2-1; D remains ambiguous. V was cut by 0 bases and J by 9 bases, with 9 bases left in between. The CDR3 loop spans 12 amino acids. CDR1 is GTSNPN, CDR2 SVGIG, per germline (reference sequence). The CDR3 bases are TGTGCCTGGAGTGTACTTGTGGGTGAGCAGTTCTTC. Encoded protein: CAWSVLVGEQFF.

The CDR3 region is CATTPGAGIPPGELFF. The CDR3 coding sequence is TGTGCCACCACCCCTGGGGCGGGGATCCCCCCCGGGGAGCTGTTTTTT. The V call is TRBV5-6, the J call TRBJ2-2; possibly TRBD2 for D (6 bases). V was shortened by 9 bases and J by 6 bases, with 24 bases between the two germline ends. Germline CDR1 SGHDT, CDR2 YYEEEE. The CDR3 has 16 residues.

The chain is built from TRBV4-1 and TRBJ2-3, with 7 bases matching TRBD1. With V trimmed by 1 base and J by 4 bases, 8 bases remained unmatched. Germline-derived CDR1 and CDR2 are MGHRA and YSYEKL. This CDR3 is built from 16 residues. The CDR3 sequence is CASSQATGVRADTQYF. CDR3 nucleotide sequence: TGCGCCAGCAGCCAAGCCACAGGGGTTAGGGCAGATACGCAGTATTTT.